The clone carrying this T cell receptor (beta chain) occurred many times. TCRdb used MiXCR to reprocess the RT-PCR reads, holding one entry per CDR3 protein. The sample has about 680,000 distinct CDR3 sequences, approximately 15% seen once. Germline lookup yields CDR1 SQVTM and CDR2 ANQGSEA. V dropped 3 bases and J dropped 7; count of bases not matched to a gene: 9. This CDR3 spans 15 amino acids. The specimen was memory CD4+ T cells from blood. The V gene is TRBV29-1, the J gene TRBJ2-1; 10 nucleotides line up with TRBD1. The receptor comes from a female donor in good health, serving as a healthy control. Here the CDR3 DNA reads TGCAGCGTTGATCTCGGGGGACAGGGGATAAATGAGCAGTTCTTC. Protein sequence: CSVDLGGQGINEQFF.